This T cell receptor (beta chain) comes out of a study of cytomegalovirus exposure and HLA in healthy donors. About the research overall: The Caucasian-associated ancestry cluster contained about four fifths of the roughly 390 genotyped donors.

Primers included in the PCR were 60 Vbeta and 13 Jbeta primers. Generated by immunoSEQ multiplex PCR, the TCRdb table keeps only in-frame clones and is missing some. The top ten hold less than 2.5% of the sample, which has approximately 170,000 clones, about four fifths seen once. Only one count was recorded for this clone. Antigen specificity is unknown. Regarding the study as a whole: Later analysis indicated greater clonal expansion among HLA-associated TCR beta chains than among equally common other chains. A highly shared variant cluster was judged a likely technical artifact.

The trim removed 0 bases at V and 0 bases at J, leaving 1 base unmatched. This CDR3 has 16 amino acids. Germline V gene sequence: CDR1 MNHEY, CDR2 SVGAGI. The receptor was isolated from a woman in her forties or fifties in good health and CMV-seronegative. Material: PBMCs. V gene TRBV6-5 combines with J gene TRBJ2-3, with 9 bases aligning to TRBD2. The CDR3 DNA is TGTGCCAGCAGTTACTCGCTAGCGGGAAGCACAGATACGCAGTATTTT. Amino acid sequence: CASSYSLAGSTDTQYF.